The 30 T cell receptor beta chains in this list originate from one sample, sequenced in a study of blood T cell repertoires in COVID-19. Data came from immunoSEQ multiplex PCR; TCRdb stores just in-frame clones and leaves some out. The sample includes some 300,000 clones, 86% of them seen just once. The sample taken for sequencing was PBMCs or T cells enriched from blood (not recorded which). The receptors here all came from a man aged 25 to 40 who had recovered from COVID-19.

V gene TRBV7-9 combines with J gene TRBJ1-5; 8 bases match TRBD1. The CDR3 covers 15 residues. CDR1 and CDR2 from the germline V gene are SEHNR and FQNEAQ (reference sequence). With V trimmed by 1 base and J by 6 bases, 5 bases remained unmatched. CDR3 protein: CASSLVQGAFQPQHF. CDR3 bases: TGTGCCAGCAGCTTAGTCCAGGGGGCTTTTCAGCCCCAGCATTTT.

This chain links TRBV12-3 or TRBV12-4 with TRBJ1-1; D gene uncertain. The germline V and J ends were trimmed by 6 bases and 8 bases, with 10 bases remaining between them. The CDR3 runs to 11 residues. CDR3 in DNA: TGTGCCAGCAGCCGGGGATACGAAGCTTTCTTT. Protein product: CASSRGYEAFF.

The V and J genes are TRBV21-1 and TRBJ2-5; TRBD2 is the table's D call, not checked against the DNA. TRBV21-1 is an annotated pseudogene. The CDR3 contains 15 residues. In DNA, the CDR3 is TGTGCCAGCAGCAAAGTGGTAAGGAGGGCAGAGACCCAGTACTTC. It is translated as CASSKVVRRAETQYF.

The chain is built from TRBV6-6 and TRBJ2-4; 7 bases line up with TRBD2. The V gene's germline CDR1 is MNHNY and CDR2 SVGAGI (reference sequence). J gave up 5 bases and V 5 bases, and 6 bases lay outside the gene matches. CDR3 length: 14 residues. The CDR3 loop is CASSHLGRENIQYF. CDR3 DNA: TGTGCCAGCAGTCACCTGGGGAGGGAAAACATTCAGTACTTC.

This chain connects TRBV3-1 (or the pseudogene TRBV3-2) to TRBJ1-3, with D perhaps TRBD1 (5 bases). V was clipped by 3 bases and J by 0 bases, with 15 bases between them. The germline V gene has CDR1 LGHDT and CDR2 YNNKEL (reference sequence). CDR3 size: 17 residues. The CDR3 loop is CASSQETVTSSGNTIYF. As DNA, the CDR3 is TGTGCCAGCAGCCAGGAGACAGTGACCAGCTCTGGAAACACCATATATTTT.

The chain carries TRBV18 and TRBJ1-5; no clear D gene. Germline CDR1 KGHSH, CDR2 LQKENI. V gave up 6 bases and J gave up 7 bases, with 16 bases separating them. This CDR3 comprises 14 residues. This chain's CDR3 is CASSPLEGGQPQHF. The CDR3 DNA sequence: TGTGCCAGCTCCCCTCTAGAAGGCGGGCAGCCCCAGCATTTT.

The chain couples TRBV28 to TRBJ2-7; the D gene is possibly TRBD2 (6 bases). Germline values: CDR1 MDHEN, CDR2 SYDVKM. The CDR3 is made up of 14 amino acids. V lost 2 bases and J lost 2, with 10 bases in between. CDR3 sequence reads: CASSLIGRAYEQYF. As DNA, the CDR3 is TGTGCCAGCAGTTTAATCGGGAGAGCCTACGAGCAGTACTTC.

The rearrangement uses TRBV5-1 and TRBJ1-1; D not resolved. V was clipped by 2 bases and J by 0 bases, with 8 bases between them. Per germline, CDR1 SGHRS and CDR2 YFSETQ. There are 14 residues in the CDR3. The chain's CDR3 is CASSFSGMNTEAFF. Written as DNA, the CDR3 is TGCGCCAGCAGCTTCTCGGGTATGAACACTGAAGCTTTCTTT.

The count of this clone is one. This chain joins TRBV5-8 and TRBJ1-1, with unresolved D. CDR1 SGHTS and CDR2 YDEGEE come from the germline V gene. V was shortened by 6 bases and J by 0 bases, with 9 bases between the two germline ends. The length of the CDR3 is 13 residues. CDR3 sequence reads: CASKRHLNTEAFF. In nucleotides, the CDR3 is TGTGCCAGCAAGAGACACCTGAACACTGAAGCTTTCTTT. Together with reference TRBV5-8 and TRBJ1-1, the CDR3 gives the full variable domain: EAGVTQSPTHLIKTRGQQATLRCSPISGHTSVYWYQQALGLGLQFLLWYDEGEERNRGNFPPRFSGRQFPNYSSELNVNALELEDSALYLCASKRHLNTEAFFGQGTRLTVV.

This chain uses TRBV10-1 with TRBJ2-2, with D possibly being TRBD2 (7 bases). Germline CDR1 reads WNHNN; CDR2 reads SYGVQD (reference sequence). V lost 8 bases and J 0 bases, leaving 13 bases between the germline ends. This CDR3 is 15 amino acids long. CDR3 bases: TGCGCCAGCGCCCGGGGGGCACCGAACACCGGGGAGCTGTTTTTT. It specifies CASARGAPNTGELFF.

The rearrangement uses TRBV3-1 (or the pseudogene TRBV3-2) and TRBJ2-2; maybe TRBD2 (5 bases). Germline-derived CDR1 and CDR2 are LGHDT and YNNKEL (reference sequence). The CDR3 has 16 residues. V lost 2 bases, J lost 7 bases, and 17 bases lay in between. The CDR3: CASSQLRPSLGGELFF. Written as DNA, the CDR3 is TGTGCCAGCAGCCAACTTCGCCCTAGCCTGGGCGGGGAGCTGTTTTTT.

This sequence joins TRBV7-2 and TRBJ2-3; TRBD2 might be the D (6 bases). Germline V lookup: CDR1 SGHTA, CDR2 FQGNSA. V was trimmed by 7 bases and J by 6 bases, leaving 14 bases between them. The CDR3 contains 13 residues. CDR3 region: CASTGGFGDTQYF. The CDR3 DNA follows: TGTGCCAGCACCGGGGGATTTGGGGATACGCAGTATTTT. Filled out from reference TRBV7-2 and TRBJ2-3, the complete variable domain reads GAGVSQSPSNKVTEKGKDVELRCDPISGHTALYWYRQSLGQGLEFLIYFQGNSAPDKSGLPSDRFSAERTGGSVSTLTIQRTQQEDSAVYLCASTGGFGDTQYFGPGTRLTVL.

This clone was seen a few times. This chain uses TRBV7-9 with TRBJ2-7, with TRBD2 matching over 11 bases. Germline V gene lookup returns CDR1 SEHNR and CDR2 FQNEAQ (reference sequence). V was pared by 4 bases and J by 3 bases, with 5 bases of the junction left unmatched. CDR3 length: 15 amino acids. CDR3 in amino acids: CASSSGTSGIYEQYF. Here the CDR3 DNA reads TGTGCCAGCAGCTCCGGGACTAGCGGCATCTACGAGCAGTACTTC.

The CDR3, as DNA: TGTGCCAGTGGGACTAGCGGATCTTTCAGGGGCGAGCAGTACTTC. It translates to CASGTSGSFRGEQYF. V gene TRBV6-6 combines with J gene TRBJ2-7; TRBD2 aligns across 11 bases. V lost 9 bases to trimming and J lost 6 bases; unmatched junction nucleotides: 13. There are 15 residues in the CDR3. Per germline, CDR1 MNHNY and CDR2 SVGAGI (reference sequence).

The chain recombines TRBV28 with TRBJ2-7, with a weak D call TRBD1 (6 bases). The germline V gene has CDR1 MDHEN and CDR2 SYDVKM. V was pared by 6 bases and J by 4 bases, with 28 bases between. This CDR3 is built from 18 residues. The CDR3 DNA reads as TGTGCCAGCAGAACAGGGAAGGGAACCAACGACCAACGTTACGAGCAGTACTTC. Translating it yields CASRTGKGTNDQRYEQYF.

This clone occurred once. V gene TRBV19 combines with J gene TRBJ2-2; D may be TRBD1 (6 bases). V was clipped by 8 bases and J by 8 bases, with 27 bases between them. The germline V gene has CDR1 LNHDA and CDR2 SQIVND (reference sequence). This CDR3 spans 17 amino acids. CDR3 loop: CASRPPRLGAGVGELFF. In DNA, the CDR3 is TGTGCCAGTCGCCCTCCGCGACTGGGGGCTGGTGTTGGGGAGCTGTTTTTT.

The chain is built from TRBV2 and TRBJ1-1; unclear D gene. The CDR3 loop spans 11 amino acids. Trimming removed 10 bases at V and 1 base at J, with 7 bases between. Germline assignment: CDR1 SNHLY and CDR2 FYNNEI. The CDR3 spells CAIAANTEAFF. The CDR3 DNA reads as TGTGCCATAGCAGCGAACACTGAAGCTTTCTTT. Based on the CDR3 plus reference TRBV2 and TRBJ1-1, the full variable domain is EPEVTQTPSHQVTQMGQEVILRCVPISNHLYFYWYRQILGQKVEFLVSFYNNEISEKSEIFDDQFSVERPDGSNFTLKIRSTKLEDSAMYFCAIAANTEAFFGQGTRLTVV.

The rearrangement joins TRBV5-1 to TRBJ2-3; 11 bases match TRBD2. CDR1 and CDR2 from the germline V gene are SGHRS and YFSETQ. The CDR3 totals 16 residues. V gave up 3 bases and J gave up 1 base; unmatched junction bases: 4. The CDR3 DNA reads TGCGCCAGCAGCTCCCAGACTAGCGGGGGCACAGATACGCAGTATTTT. This translates into CASSSQTSGGTDTQYF.

The chain uses TRBV2 and TRBJ1-2; TRBD1 matches at 9 bases. V gave up 3 bases and J gave up 2 bases; unmatched junction bases: 1. The CDR3 is 14 residues long. Germline assignment: CDR1 SNHLY and CDR2 FYNNEI. The CDR3 DNA sequence: TGTGCCAGCAGTGATGGGACAGGGAACTATGGCTACACCTTC. Protein sequence: CASSDGTGNYGYTF.

The chain carries TRBV29-1 and TRBJ2-4; a possible D gene is TRBD2 (5 bases). CDR1 is SQVTM, CDR2 ANQGSEA, per germline. The CDR3 runs 16 residues. V lost 7 bases, J lost 0 bases, and 19 bases lay in between. As DNA, the CDR3 is TGCAGCGCCTATCGGTCGGGGAATATAGCCAAAAACATTCAGTACTTC. Amino acid sequence: CSAYRSGNIAKNIQYF. Full variable domain (missing parts from reference TRBV29-1 and TRBJ2-4): SAVISQKPSRDICQRGTSLTIQCQVDSQVTMMFWYRQQPGQSLTLIATANQGSEATYESGFVIDKFPISRPNLTFSTLTVSNMSPEDSSIYLCSAYRSGNIAKNIQYFGAGTRLSVL.

The chain combines TRBV2 with TRBJ2-1, with 8 bases matching TRBD2. The CDR3 has 14 residues. Germline trimming cut 6 bases from V and 2 bases from J; bases unmatched to any gene: 3. Germline V CDR1 and CDR2: SNHLY, FYNNEI. Here the CDR3 reads CASRLAGTYNEQFF. For the CDR3, the DNA is TGTGCCAGCAGGTTAGCGGGAACCTACAATGAGCAGTTCTTC. Full variable domain (remainder filled in from reference TRBV2 and TRBJ2-1): EPEVTQTPSHQVTQMGQEVILRCVPISNHLYFYWYRQILGQKVEFLVSFYNNEISEKSEIFDDQFSVERPDGSNFTLKIRSTKLEDSAMYFCASRLAGTYNEQFFGPGTRLTVL.

V usage is TRBV11-3 and J usage is TRBJ2-5; 14 bases line up with TRBD2. V shed 6 bases and J 4 bases; nucleotides not matched to a gene: 13. CDR3 length: 18 residues. CDR1 and CDR2 from the germline V gene are SGHNT and YENEEA. The CDR3, as DNA: TGTGCCAGCAGACCGGGACTAGCGGGAGAGGAGGGGGGAGAGACCCAGTACTTC. This gives the protein CASRPGLAGEEGGETQYF.

The rearrangement uses TRBV6-5 and TRBJ1-5; 7 positions agree with TRBD1. Trimming took 11 bases from V and 6 from J; bases not matched to a gene: 10. This CDR3 is built from 13 residues. Germline assignment: CDR1 MNHEY and CDR2 SVGAGI. CDR3 region: CAAGGIPSQPQHF. The CDR3 DNA reads as TGTGCCGCAGGGGGGATCCCTTCTCAGCCCCAGCATTTT.

This sequence joins TRBV2 and TRBJ1-5, with 9 positions matching TRBD1. The V segment lost 6 bases and the J segment 7 bases; nucleotides outside the gene matches: 10. This CDR3 is 15 amino acids long. The germline gives CDR1 SNHLY, CDR2 FYNNEI. DNA for the CDR3: TGTGCCAGCAGGGGACAGGGAATTGGAGGCCAGCCCCAGCATTTT. It is translated as CASRGQGIGGQPQHF.

The chain joins TRBV7-2 to TRBJ2-3, with a tentative D call TRBD2 (5 bases). The CDR3 covers 15 residues. Looked up from germline, CDR1 is SGHTA and CDR2 is FQGNSA. Trimming took 4 bases from V and 0 from J, leaving 11 bases between them. Written as DNA, the CDR3 is TGTGCCAGCAGCTCCACTAGGACTAGCACAGATACGCAGTATTTT. The encoded protein is CASSSTRTSTDTQYF.

The V call is TRBV29-1, the J call TRBJ1-2, with 7 bases fitting TRBD1. CDR1 is SQVTM, CDR2 ANQGSEA, per germline. J lost 8 bases, V lost 4 bases, and 10 bases had no gene match. This CDR3 has 13 amino acids. The CDR3 region is CSVADRPGGGYTF. Written as DNA, the CDR3 is TGCAGCGTTGCGGACAGGCCGGGAGGGGGCTACACCTTC.

The V gene is TRBV12-3 or TRBV12-4, the J gene TRBJ1-1; TRBD1 agrees at 9 bases. The CDR3 loop spans 12 amino acids. V gave up 3 bases and J gave up 12 bases; unmatched junction bases: 5. The CDR3 DNA is TGTGCCAGCAGTTTCGGGACAGGGAGATCTTTCTTT. Protein sequence: CASSFGTGRSFF.

The rearrangement uses TRBV4-1 and TRBJ2-7; D perhaps matches TRBD1 (5 bases). The V gene lost 0 bases and the J gene lost 3 bases, with 24 bases spanning the gap. Germline CDR1 MGHRA, CDR2 YSYEKL. This CDR3 has 19 residues. The chain's CDR3 is CASSQDSPQVRPDNYEQYF. As DNA, the CDR3 is TGCGCCAGCAGCCAAGATAGCCCTCAGGTGAGGCCGGACAACTACGAGCAGTACTTC.

This clone was seen once. V usage is TRBV11-3 and J usage is TRBJ2-3, with 8 bases lining up with TRBD1. Germline lookup yields CDR1 SGHNT and CDR2 YENEEA. The CDR3 is 16 residues long. J was trimmed by 4 bases and V by 1 base; bases with no gene match: 7. The CDR3 coding sequence is TGTGCCAGCAGCTTAGGGCGCAGGGGGCGATCAGATACGCAGTATTTT. Encoded protein: CASSLGRRGRSDTQYF.

The chain uses TRBV18 and TRBJ1-4, with 8 positions matching TRBD1. V shed 5 bases, J shed 8 bases, and the junction held 7 bases outside the gene matches. The length of the CDR3 is 14 residues. Germline CDR1 KGHSH, CDR2 LQKENI. The CDR3 DNA is TGTGCCAGCTCAGCGACAGGGGATTGGGAAAAACTGTTTTTT. Amino acid sequence: CASSATGDWEKLFF.